This TCR beta chain was retrieved from a study of cytomegalovirus exposure and HLA in healthy donors (dated by TCRdb to 2015 to 2018). Looking at the study overall: The 666 repertoires of the first cohort and the roughly 120 validation repertoires were produced on the same platform, according to a later analysis. The study aimed to test whether signatures of past pathogen exposure could be identified by cataloging public T cell receptors. A separate validation cohort of approximately 130 different subjects was used in addition to the approximately 700-subject first cohort. To predict cytomegalovirus infection status, the study brought together high-throughput TCR immunosequencing, statistical association of individual TCRs with disease status, and machine learning.

The donors were included in the validation cohort of 120 subjects, a group kept apart from the roughly 610-subject first cohort. A word on this clone: Which antigen it targets is not known. Per-base quality was not reported, and no clone a single base away is much larger than it.

Library preparation was by the immunoSEQ multiplex PCR assay. For the original study's pipeline: To diagnose cytomegalovirus status from the catalog of TCR beta chain sequences, a statistical classification framework was built. The immuneACCESS repertoire file appears here via TCRdb, limited to in-frame rearrangements. These files lack a portion of the clones; in checked studies, under half of the deficit traces to unresolved V genes, and the cause of the others is not known. D and trimming come from the DNA, and the V and J calls and clone size come from that table. For this sample the table gives approximately 160,000 clones, of which around four fifths were detected only once. About 2% of the sample is taken by the ten largest. Results and caveats for the whole study, not just this receptor: In a later analysis, TCRs clustered in the first cohort were found to also tend to co-occur in the approximately 120 validation repertoires, with around 94% of cluster scores above 0. The authors suggested that the approach could potentially be generalized to other disease states and immunological phenotypes. While some public TCRs were present in many individuals, most TCR sequences turned up only very rarely across donors. A later analysis lacked HLA typing for the validation cohort, so it scored co-occurrence in that cohort across all 110 or so repertoires. In vitro tests confirmed that a few of the cytomegalovirus-associated TCR beta chains recognize cytomegalovirus antigens. The classifier was reported to diagnose cytomegalovirus status with high specificity and sensitivity in both the original cohort and the validation cohort. The study gave a list of over 150 TCR beta chains associated with cytomegalovirus.

The germline V gene (reference sequence) gives CDR1 as MNHEY and CDR2 as SMNVEV. From the cysteine through the phenylalanine, the CDR3 covers 17 amino acids. The retained sequence is limited to the CDR3, 51 bases, with the frame set at the first base. Ends trimmed: V by 4 bases, J by 2 bases; bases unmatched to a gene: 7. The chain was built from TRBV27 and TRBJ2-6; the junction holds 8 bases that match TRBD2. The receptor was derived from a man aged 30-40 years in good health and CMV-seropositive. Material for sequencing was PBMCs. The bases read TGTGCCAGCAGTTCAGCAAGCGGGGGACCTGGGGCCAACGTCCTGACTTTC. Its protein is CASSSASGGPGANVLTF.